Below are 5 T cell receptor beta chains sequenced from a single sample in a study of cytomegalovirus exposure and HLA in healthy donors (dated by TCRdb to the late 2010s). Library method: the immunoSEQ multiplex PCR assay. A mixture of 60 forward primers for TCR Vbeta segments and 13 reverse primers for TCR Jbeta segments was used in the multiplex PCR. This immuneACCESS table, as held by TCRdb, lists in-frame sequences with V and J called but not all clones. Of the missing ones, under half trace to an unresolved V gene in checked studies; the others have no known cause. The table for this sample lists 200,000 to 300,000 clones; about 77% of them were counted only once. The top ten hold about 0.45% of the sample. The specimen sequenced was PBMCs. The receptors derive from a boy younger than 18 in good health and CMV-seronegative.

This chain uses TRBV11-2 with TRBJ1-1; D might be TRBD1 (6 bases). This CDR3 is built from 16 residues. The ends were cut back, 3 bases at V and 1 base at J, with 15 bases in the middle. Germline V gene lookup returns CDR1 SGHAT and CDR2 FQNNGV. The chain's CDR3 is CASSLWDKEANTEAFF. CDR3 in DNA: TGTGCCAGCAGCTTGTGGGACAAGGAGGCGAACACTGAAGCTTTCTTT.

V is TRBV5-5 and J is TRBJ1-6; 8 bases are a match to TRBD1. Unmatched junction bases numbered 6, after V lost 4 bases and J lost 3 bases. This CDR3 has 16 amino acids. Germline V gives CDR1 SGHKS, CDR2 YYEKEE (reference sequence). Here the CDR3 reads CASSPDRDFYNSPLHF. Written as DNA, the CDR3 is TGTGCCAGCAGCCCGGACAGGGACTTCTATAATTCACCCCTCCACTTT.

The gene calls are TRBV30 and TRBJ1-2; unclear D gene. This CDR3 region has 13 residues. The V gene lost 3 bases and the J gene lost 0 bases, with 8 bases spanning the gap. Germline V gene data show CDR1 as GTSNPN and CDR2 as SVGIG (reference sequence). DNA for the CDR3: TGTGCCTGGAGCGAGGTTGCTAACTATGGCTACACCTTC. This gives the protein CAWSEVANYGYTF. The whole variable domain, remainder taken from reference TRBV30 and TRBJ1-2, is SQTIHQWPATLVQPVGSPLSLECTVEGTSNPNLYWYRQAAGRGLQLLFYSVGIGQISSEVPQNLSASRPQDRQFILSSKKLLLSDSGFYLCAWSEVANYGYTFGSGTRLTVV.

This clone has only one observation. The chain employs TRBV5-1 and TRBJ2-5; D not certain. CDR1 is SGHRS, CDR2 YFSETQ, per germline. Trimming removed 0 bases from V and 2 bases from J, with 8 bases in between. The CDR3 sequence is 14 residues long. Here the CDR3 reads CASSLGVVQETQYF. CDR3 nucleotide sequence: TGCGCCAGCAGCTTGGGTGTAGTACAAGAGACCCAGTACTTC.

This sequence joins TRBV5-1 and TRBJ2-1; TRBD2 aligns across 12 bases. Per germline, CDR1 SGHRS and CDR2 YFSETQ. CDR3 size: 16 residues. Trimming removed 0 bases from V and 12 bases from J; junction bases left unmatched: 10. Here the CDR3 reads CASSLELAGGAHGQFF. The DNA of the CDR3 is TGCGCCAGCAGCTTGGAGCTAGCGGGAGGGGCTCATGGGCAGTTCTTC.